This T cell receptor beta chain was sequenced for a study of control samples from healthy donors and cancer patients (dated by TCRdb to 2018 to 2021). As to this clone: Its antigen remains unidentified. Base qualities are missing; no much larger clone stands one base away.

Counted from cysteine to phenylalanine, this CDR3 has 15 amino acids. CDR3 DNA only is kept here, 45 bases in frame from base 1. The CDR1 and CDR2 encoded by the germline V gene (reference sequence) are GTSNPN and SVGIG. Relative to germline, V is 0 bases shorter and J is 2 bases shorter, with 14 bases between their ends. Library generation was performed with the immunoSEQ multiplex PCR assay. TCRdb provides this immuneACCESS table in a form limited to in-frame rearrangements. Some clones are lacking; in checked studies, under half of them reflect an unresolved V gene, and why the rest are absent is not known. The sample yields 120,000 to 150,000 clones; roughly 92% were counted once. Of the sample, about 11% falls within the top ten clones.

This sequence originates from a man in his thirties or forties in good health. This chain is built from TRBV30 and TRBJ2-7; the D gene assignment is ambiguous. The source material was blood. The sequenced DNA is TGTGCCTGGAGTGTTAAGGGAACTCCTCCCTACGAGCAGTACTTC. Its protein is CAWSVKGTPPYEQYF.